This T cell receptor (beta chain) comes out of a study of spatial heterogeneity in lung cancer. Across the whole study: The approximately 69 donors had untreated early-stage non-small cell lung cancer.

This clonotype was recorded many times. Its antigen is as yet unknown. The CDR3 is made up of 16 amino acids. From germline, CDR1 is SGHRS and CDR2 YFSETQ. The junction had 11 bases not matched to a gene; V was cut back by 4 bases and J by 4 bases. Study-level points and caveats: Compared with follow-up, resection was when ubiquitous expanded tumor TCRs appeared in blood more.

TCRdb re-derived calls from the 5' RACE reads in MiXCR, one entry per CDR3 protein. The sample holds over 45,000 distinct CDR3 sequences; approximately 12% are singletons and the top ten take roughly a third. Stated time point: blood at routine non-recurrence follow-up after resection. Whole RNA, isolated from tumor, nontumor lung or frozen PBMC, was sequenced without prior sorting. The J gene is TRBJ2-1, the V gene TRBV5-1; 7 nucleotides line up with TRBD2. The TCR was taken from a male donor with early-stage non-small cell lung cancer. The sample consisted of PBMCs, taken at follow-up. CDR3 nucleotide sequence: TGCGCCAGCAGCGAGGGCCCTAGCGGAGATTACAATGAGCAGTTCTTC. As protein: CASSEGPSGDYNEQFF.